The clone carrying this T cell receptor (beta chain) was recorded a few times. What it recognizes is unknown. Germline V CDR1 and CDR2: DFQATT, SNEGSKA (reference sequence). There are 10 residues in the CDR3. Trimming removed 2 bases from V and 10 bases from J, with 8 bases in between. TCR beta VDJ combinations and CDR3 sequences were profiled from genomic DNA. A single record per CDR3 protein comes from TCRdb applying MiXCR to the reads. The data show over 150,000 distinct CDR3 sequences, 55% to 65% seen once. The record originates from a study of CD8+CD57+ T cells in acquired aplastic anemia. Study-level information: The DNA of sorted CD4+ and CD8+ cells averaged 3.2 ug.

Patients included in sequencing had previously demonstrated CD8+CD57+ cell expansion by flow cytometry. Untreated patients provided the blood samples, with no therapy given before sampling. Whole-study results and caveats: Around 29 shared CD8+ CDR3s appeared highly expressed within patients' immunodominant clones. Significance was not reached for CD8+ Simpson's diversity between patients and controls.

V is TRBV20-1 and J is TRBJ1-1, with D unclear. The sequenced sample was sorted CD4+, CD8+, or CD8+CD57+ T cells (not recorded which) from PBMCs. This receptor was identified in a human donor with aplastic anemia. For the CDR3, the DNA is TGCAGTGCTAGAACCACGGGAGCTTTCTTT. Its protein is CSARTTGAFF.